The table lists the clone carrying this T cell receptor beta chain with a few counts. Antigen unknown. This record comes from a study of blood T cells in healthy people across ages. A second about 7 to 12 cycle PCR used barcoded and J-beta primers. Every cDNA molecule carried a tag from a template-switch adaptor bearing 12 random nucleotides. Any given sample supplied a minimum of 2.5 million CDR3-containing paired-end reads. One entry per CDR3 protein results from TCRdb running MiXCR on the 5' RACE reads. The sample carries 1.5 million to 2 million distinct CDR3 sequences, under 30% recorded once. Study conclusions and caveats: Whereas aged donors had fewer naive CD4+ cells, long-lived donors had more of them and higher diversity. Per-million-T-cell TCR beta diversity fell roughly linearly with age.

Sequencing used blood. The receptor was isolated from a woman in her 30s in good health.

DNA for the CDR3: TGTGCCAGCAATCCCTGGGGCGGCACAGATACGCAGTATTTT. It yields the protein CASNPWGGTDTQYF. The rearrangement links TRBV27 to TRBJ2-3, with D maybe TRBD1 (5 bases). CDR1 and CDR2 (germline): MNHEY, SMNVEV (reference sequence). This CDR3 spans 14 amino acids. Trimming removed 7 bases at V and 1 base at J, with 12 bases between.